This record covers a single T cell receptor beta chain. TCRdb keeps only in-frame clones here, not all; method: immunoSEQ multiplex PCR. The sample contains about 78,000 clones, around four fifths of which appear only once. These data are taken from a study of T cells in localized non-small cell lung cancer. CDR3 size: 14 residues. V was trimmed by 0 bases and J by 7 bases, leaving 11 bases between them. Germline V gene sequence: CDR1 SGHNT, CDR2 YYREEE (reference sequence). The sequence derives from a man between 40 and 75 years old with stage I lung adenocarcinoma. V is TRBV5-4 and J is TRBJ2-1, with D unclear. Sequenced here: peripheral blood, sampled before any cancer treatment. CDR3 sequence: CASSLVPTSNEQFF. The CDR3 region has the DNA TGTGCCAGCAGCTTGGTCCCGACTTCTAATGAGCAGTTCTTC.